Listed here are 22 T cell receptor beta chains from one sample, sequenced in a study of blood T cells in healthy people across ages. A J-beta primer mix and a sample-barcoded 5' primer were used in a second PCR of roughly 6 to 12 cycles. MiXCR, applied by TCRdb to the 5' RACE reads, yields one record per CDR3 protein. The profile shows around 2 million distinct CDR3 sequences, about two fifths of them singletons. Material for sequencing was blood. These TCRs come from a human donor in good health.

This clonotype showed up just a few times. The chain is built from TRBV29-1 and TRBJ1-1; D ambiguous. Germline V gives CDR1 SQVTM, CDR2 ANQGSEA. The CDR3 is 12 residues long. The V end was cut by 0 bases, the J end by 5 bases, with 7 bases between. The CDR3 spells CSVEDTGTEAFF. Here the CDR3 DNA reads TGCAGCGTTGAAGATACCGGGACTGAAGCTTTCTTT.

The genes are TRBV11-1 and TRBJ2-7; 9 bases agree with TRBD1. CDR3 length equals 14 residues. Germline assignment: CDR1 SGHAT and CDR2 FQDESV (reference sequence). With 4 bases clipped from V and 7 bases from J, the junction kept 8 bases outside the gene matches. CDR3 in DNA: TGTGCCAGCAGCTCAAGGACAGGGGTCAATGAGCAGTACTTC. Amino acids: CASSSRTGVNEQYF.

The chain employs TRBV28 and TRBJ1-2; weak D call: TRBD1 (5 bases). V lost 7 bases and J 7 bases, leaving 16 bases between the germline ends. Germline V gives CDR1 MDHEN, CDR2 SYDVKM. The CDR3 loop spans 13 amino acids. The CDR3: CASTTLRGFGYTF. DNA of the CDR3: TGTGCCAGCACCACCCTCCGGGGGTTTGGCTACACCTTC.

This chain links TRBV7-2 with TRBJ2-4; 9 positions agree with TRBD2. The CDR3 runs 17 residues. Germline V gives CDR1 SGHTA, CDR2 FQGNSA. Losses at the gene ends were 5 bases for V and 3 bases for J; bases not matched to a gene: 11. DNA for the CDR3: TGTGCCAGCAGCCCGCAAGCGGGGGGCACTTTCAAAAACATTCAGTACTTC. This encodes CASSPQAGGTFKNIQYF.

This chain connects TRBV6-5 to TRBJ1-2; D unclear. The V gene lost 5 bases and the J gene lost 4 bases, with 14 bases spanning the gap. The V gene's germline CDR1 is MNHEY and CDR2 SVGAGI. The CDR3 spans 14 residues. The CDR3 spells CASSITASSYGYTF. In DNA form, the CDR3 reads TGTGCCAGCAGTATAACCGCCTCCTCCTATGGCTACACCTTC.

As concerns this clonotype: An end of the junction does not agree with germline; a read error may underlie this. DNA for the CDR3: TGTGCTAGCAGCCCGTCGCGGCGGGCCAATGAGCAGTTCTTC. This gives the protein CASSPSRRANEQFF. V gene TRBV7-7 combines with J gene TRBJ2-1, with D possibly being TRBD2 (5 bases). Germline-derived CDR1 and CDR2 are SSHAT and FNYEAQ (reference sequence). CDR3 length equals 14 residues. The entire variable domain, with the rest obtained from reference TRBV7-7 and TRBJ2-1, is as follows: GAGVSQSPRYKVTKRGQDVTLRCDPISSHATLYWYQQALGQGPEFLTYFNYEAQPDKSGLPSDRFSAERPEGSISTLTIQRTEQRDSAMYRCASSPSRRANEQFFGPGTRLTVL.

Worth noting for this clonotype: A read error likely explains this, since a far larger clone differs by one base. V and J are TRBV7-9 and TRBJ2-7, with TRBD1 as a possible D gene (8 bases). Germline loops: CDR1 SEHNR, CDR2 FQNEAQ (reference sequence). The CDR3 runs 12 residues. The CDR3 region is CVSSGTGYEQYF. CDR3 in DNA: TGTGTCAGCAGCGGGACAGGCTACGAGCAGTACTTC. The full variable domain, rest sourced from reference TRBV7-9 and TRBJ2-7, is DTGVSQNPRHKITKRGQNVTFRCDPISEHNRLYWYRQTLGQGPEFLTYFQNEAQLEKSRLLSDRFSAERPKGSFSTLEIQRTEQGDSAMYLCVSSGTGYEQYFGPGTRLTVT.

The V and J genes are TRBV11-2 and TRBJ2-5; D is unclear. Trimming cost V 5 bases and J 1 base, with 14 bases left between them. The germline V gene has CDR1 SGHAT and CDR2 FQNNGV. The CDR3 contains 15 residues. The CDR3 reads CASSPPWVSQETQYF. DNA for the CDR3: TGTGCCAGCAGCCCCCCCTGGGTTAGCCAAGAGACCCAGTACTTC.

This rearrangement joins TRBV7-3 to TRBJ2-5; 11 bases are a match to TRBD1. The CDR3 spans 16 residues. Germline V gene data show CDR1 as SGHTA and CDR2 as FQGTGA. The trim removed 5 bases at V and 5 bases at J, leaving 10 bases unmatched. The CDR3 reads CASSASGTGGSETQYF. The CDR3 bases are TGTGCCAGCAGCGCGTCCGGGACAGGGGGTTCGGAGACCCAGTACTTC.

This clonotype was seen a few times. The rearrangement uses TRBV12-3 or TRBV12-4 and TRBJ2-3; 7 bases line up with TRBD1. After removal of 5 bases from V and 1 base from J, the junction contained 9 bases not matched to a gene. The CDR3 contains 16 residues. For the CDR3, the DNA is TGTGCCAGCAGTCCCCGGACAGGCCGACGCACAGATACGCAGTATTTT. This sequence encodes CASSPRTGRRTDTQYF.

The V and J genes are TRBV12-3 or TRBV12-4 and TRBJ1-5; D unresolved. The CDR3 consists of 13 residues. Trimming stripped 6 bases from V and 5 bases from J, with 11 bases between. The chain's CDR3 is CASSGLADQPQHF. CDR3 DNA: TGTGCCAGCAGCGGACTCGCGGATCAGCCCCAGCATTTT.

This clonotype has a handful of counts. The chain has TRBV28 and TRBJ1-2; D is undetermined. The CDR3 has 14 residues. Trimming shortened V by 3 bases and J by 4 bases, and 12 bases separated the two germline ends. CDR1 is MDHEN, CDR2 SYDVKM, per germline. The CDR3: CASSFHGGSYGYTF. The CDR3 region has the DNA TGTGCCAGCAGTTTCCACGGCGGCTCCTATGGCTACACCTTC.

This rearrangement joins TRBV2 to TRBJ1-5, with 7 bases fitting TRBD1. The CDR3 runs to 15 residues. Germline-derived CDR1 and CDR2 are SNHLY and FYNNEI. V lost 5 bases to trimming and J lost 2 bases; unmatched junction nucleotides: 6. The CDR3 sequence is CASSIQGMGNQPQHF. CDR3 bases: TGTGCCAGCAGTATACAGGGGATGGGCAATCAGCCCCAGCATTTT.

The chain carries TRBV13 and TRBJ1-3; D remains unclear. The V end lost 4 bases, the J end lost 4 bases, and 11 bases lay between the germline ends. The CDR3 consists of 14 residues. The germline V gene has CDR1 PRHDT and CDR2 FYEKMQ (reference sequence). CDR3 nucleotide sequence: TGTGCCAGCAGCTCCCCCTCCAGCGGAAACACCATATATTTT. It yields the protein CASSSPSSGNTIYF.

This clonotype turned up a few times. V and J are TRBV3-1 and TRBJ2-3; a possible D gene is TRBD2 (5 bases). Germline CDR1 and CDR2: LGHDT and YNNKEL (reference sequence). The V end lost 4 bases, the J end lost 2 bases, and 13 bases lay between the germline ends. This CDR3 comprises 15 residues. The CDR3 nucleotides are TGTGCCAGCAGCCCAGCCCCGCGGGTCACAGATACGCAGTATTTT. Amino acids: CASSPAPRVTDTQYF.

The chain links TRBV27 to TRBJ2-7, with 12 positions matching TRBD1. The CDR3 loop spans 14 amino acids. Germline V lookup: CDR1 MNHEY, CDR2 SMNVEV (reference sequence). V shed 6 bases and J 7 bases; nucleotides not matched to a gene: 7. CDR3: CASRVGQGAGEQYF. DNA of the CDR3: TGTGCCAGCAGAGTGGGACAGGGGGCGGGTGAGCAGTACTTC.

This clonotype occurred once. At one end, the junction sequence differs from germline, possibly due to a read error. The CDR3, as DNA: TGCGCCAGTAGCCCGGACAGGGGGCAAGTCGGGGAGCTGTTTTTT. As protein: CASSPDRGQVGELFF. The V call is TRBV4-3, the J call TRBJ2-2; 11 nucleotides line up with TRBD1. Germline V gene data show CDR1 as LGHNA and CDR2 as YSLEER. The CDR3 has 15 residues.

V gene TRBV27 combines with J gene TRBJ2-7, with 9 bases that match TRBD2. CDR1 and CDR2 from the germline V gene are MNHEY and SMNVEV (reference sequence). After removal of 6 bases from V and 6 bases from J, the junction contained 9 bases not matched to a gene. CDR3 length equals 14 residues. CDR3 sequence reads: CASRAGGLFSEQYF. CDR3 nucleotide sequence: TGTGCCAGCAGGGCGGGGGGGCTGTTCAGCGAGCAGTACTTC.

The CDR3 reads CASSIRGQPQHF. CDR3 in DNA: TGTGCCAGCAGTATACGTGGTCAGCCCCAGCATTTT. The chain joins TRBV28 to TRBJ1-5, with D uncertain. The CDR3 extends over 12 amino acids. Germline CDR1 MDHEN, CDR2 SYDVKM. V was shortened by 5 bases and J by 6 bases, with 8 bases between the two germline ends.

V usage is TRBV20-1 and J usage is TRBJ2-3, with a weak D call TRBD1 (5 bases). CDR1 and CDR2 from the germline V gene are DFQATT and SNEGSKA (reference sequence). V lost 0 bases, J lost 4 bases, and 5 bases lay in between. The CDR3 extends over 12 amino acids. The CDR3 DNA reads as TGCAGTGCTAGAGAGACAGCAGATACGCAGTATTTT. This encodes CSARETADTQYF.

This clonotype showed up just a few times. The rearrangement links TRBV20-1 to TRBJ1-2; TRBD1 aligns across 7 bases. The J segment lost 4 bases and the V segment lost 1 base, leaving 12 bases of the junction unmatched. This CDR3 has 16 residues. Germline values: CDR1 DFQATT, CDR2 SNEGSKA (reference sequence). The CDR3, as DNA: TGCAGTGCTAGAGGTGGGACAGTCCTTGCTGCCTATGGCTACACCTTC. Protein: CSARGGTVLAAYGYTF.

There are a few counts of this clonotype. V is TRBV29-1 and J is TRBJ1-1; 7 bases map to TRBD1. The junction had 9 bases not matched to a gene; V was cut back by 6 bases and J by 5 bases. The germline V gene encodes CDR1 SQVTM and CDR2 ANQGSEA. CDR3 length equals 13 residues. The CDR3 DNA reads TGCAGCGTCGCTTTGACAGGGAGGACTGAAGCTTTCTTT. As protein: CSVALTGRTEAFF.